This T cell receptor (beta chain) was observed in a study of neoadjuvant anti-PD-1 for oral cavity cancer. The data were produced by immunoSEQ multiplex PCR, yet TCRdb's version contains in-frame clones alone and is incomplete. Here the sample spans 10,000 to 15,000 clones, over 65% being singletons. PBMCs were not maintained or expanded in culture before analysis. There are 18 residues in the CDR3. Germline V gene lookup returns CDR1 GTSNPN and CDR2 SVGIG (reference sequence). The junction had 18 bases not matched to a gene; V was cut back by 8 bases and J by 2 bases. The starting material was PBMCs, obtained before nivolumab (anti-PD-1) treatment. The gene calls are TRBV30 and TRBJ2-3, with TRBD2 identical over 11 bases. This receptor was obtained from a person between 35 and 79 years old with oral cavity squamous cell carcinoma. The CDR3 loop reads CALRSSGRVNRYTDTQYF. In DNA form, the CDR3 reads TGTGCCCTGAGGAGTAGCGGGAGGGTGAATCGTTACACAGATACGCAGTATTTT.